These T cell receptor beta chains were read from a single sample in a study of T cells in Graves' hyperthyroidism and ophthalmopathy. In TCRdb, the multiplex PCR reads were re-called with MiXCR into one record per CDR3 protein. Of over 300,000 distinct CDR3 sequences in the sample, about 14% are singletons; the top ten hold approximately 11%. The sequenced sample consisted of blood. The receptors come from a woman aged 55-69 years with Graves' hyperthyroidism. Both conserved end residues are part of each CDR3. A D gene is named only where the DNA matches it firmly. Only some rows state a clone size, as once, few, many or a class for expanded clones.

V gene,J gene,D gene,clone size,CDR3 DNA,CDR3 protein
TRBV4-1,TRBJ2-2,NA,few,TGCGCCAGCAGCCATCCCGGTTTTATCGCCGGGGAGCTGTTTTTT,CASSHPGFIAGELFF
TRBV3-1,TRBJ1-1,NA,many,TGTGCCAGCAGCCAAGTTTTTGGCGGCGGGAACACTGAAGCTTTCTTT,CASSQVFGGGNTEAFF
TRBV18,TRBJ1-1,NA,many,TGTGCCAGCTCCACTCGGGGGGACACTGAAGCTTTCTTT,CASSTRGDTEAFF
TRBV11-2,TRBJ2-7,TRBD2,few,TGTGCCAGCAGCTTAGAGGGCGGGAGGGCCCACGAGCAGTACTTC,CASSLEGGRAHEQYF
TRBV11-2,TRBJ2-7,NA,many,TGTGCCAGCAGCTATACCGGGACACAATACGAGCAGTACTTC,CASSYTGTQYEQYF
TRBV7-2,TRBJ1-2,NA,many,TGTGCCAGCAGCTTAGGGGTCGGCAGTTCCTATGGCTACACCTTC,CASSLGVGSSYGYTF
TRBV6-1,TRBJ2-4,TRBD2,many,TGTGCCAGCAGTGGGTTACTAGCGGGAGGGCCCGGGACCAAAAACATTCAGTACTTC,CASSGLLAGGPGTKNIQYF
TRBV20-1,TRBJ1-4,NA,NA,TGCAGTGCTAGAGATTTAGGGGGGGCTAATGAAAAACTGTTTTTT,CSARDLGGANEKLFF
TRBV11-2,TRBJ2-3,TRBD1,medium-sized,TGTGCCAGCAGAGGACAGGGCTCGGATACGCAGTATTTT,CASRGQGSDTQYF
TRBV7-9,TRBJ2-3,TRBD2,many,TGTGCCAGCGGGCCGGGGCTAGCGGGAACCACAGATACGCAGTATTTT,CASGPGLAGTTDTQYF
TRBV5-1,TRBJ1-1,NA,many,TGCGCCAGCAGCTTGTGGGATTCGAACACTGAAGCTTTCTTT,CASSLWDSNTEAFF
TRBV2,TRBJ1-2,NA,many,TGTGCCAGAGGTACCCAGAAGAACTATGGCTACACCTTC,CARGTQKNYGYTF
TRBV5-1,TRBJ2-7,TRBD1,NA,TGCGCCAGCAGCATAGACAGGGGCGAGCAGTACTTC,CASSIDRGEQYF
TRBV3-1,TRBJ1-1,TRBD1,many,TGTGCCAGCAGCCCTACAGGGGCCGAAGCTTTCTTT,CASSPTGAEAFF
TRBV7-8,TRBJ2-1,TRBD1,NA,TGTGCCAGCAGCTTCCCCGGGACAGGGGGCTCGTCCAGCTCCTACAATGAGCAGTTCTTC,CASSFPGTGGSSSSYNEQFF
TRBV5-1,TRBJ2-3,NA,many,TGCGCCAGCAGCTTCCGGACCGGCACAGATACGCAGTATTTT,CASSFRTGTDTQYF